Presented here are 32 T cell receptor beta chains from one specimen sequenced in a study of blood T cells in healthy people across ages. Primed by a sample-barcoded 5' primer and a J-beta primer mix, a second PCR proceeded for 7 to 11 cycles. TCRdb called the 5' RACE reads again in MiXCR, with one record for every CDR3 protein. The table lists about 670,000 distinct CDR3 sequences, around 50% of them singletons. Sequencing was done on a sample of blood. The receptors were sampled from a woman aged 80 or over in good health.

In its sample, this clonotype was seen a few times. This chain uses TRBV11-2 with TRBJ2-2; D not resolved. V lost 5 bases, J lost 0 bases, and 16 bases lay in between. Germline V gene data show CDR1 as SGHAT and CDR2 as FQNNGV. This CDR3 has 17 residues. The CDR3 DNA sequence: TGTGCCAGCAGCCCACTAATTTTTATCGCGAACACCGGGGAGCTGTTTTTT. Residues: CASSPLIFIANTGELFF. The entire variable domain, with the rest obtained from reference TRBV11-2 and TRBJ2-2, is as follows: EAGVAQSPRYKIIEKRQSVAFWCNPISGHATLYWYQQILGQGPKLLIQFQNNGVVDDSQLPKDRFSAERLKGVDSTLKIQPAKLEDSAVYLCASSPLIFIANTGELFFGEGSRLTVL.

This clonotype was picked up a small number of times. The chain uses TRBV5-1 and TRBJ2-5; TRBD1 matches at 9 bases. This CDR3 spans 15 amino acids. Germline CDR1 and CDR2: SGHRS and YFSETQ. The V segment lost 1 base and the J segment 5 bases; nucleotides outside the gene matches: 6. CDR3 sequence: CASSLLGTGLETQYF. DNA for the CDR3: TGCGCCAGCAGCTTGCTAGGGACAGGGCTGGAGACCCAGTACTTC.

In this sample, this clonotype turned up once. A read error may be the cause here, since a much bigger clone is one base away. The rearrangement links TRBV20-1 to TRBJ2-1; D might be TRBD2 (6 bases). The CDR3 is 16 amino acids. CDR1 DFQATT and CDR2 SNEGSKA come from the germline V gene (reference sequence). Trimming left V 1 base short and J 1 base short, with 14 bases between. The CDR3 reads CSARGSGVESYNEQFF. CDR3 nucleotides: TGCAGTGCTAGAGGATCGGGGGTGGAGTCCTACAATGAGCAGTTCTTC.

The chain uses TRBV15 and TRBJ2-5, with TRBD1 as a possible D gene (5 bases). CDR3 length equals 15 residues. V dropped 9 bases and J dropped 2 bases, with 19 bases sitting between them. The germline CDR1 and CDR2 sequences are LNHNV and YYDKDF (reference sequence). This CDR3 is CATRRRVTVQETQYF. The DNA of the CDR3 is TGTGCCACTCGCCGCAGGGTGACGGTGCAAGAGACCCAGTACTTC. Combining the CDR3 with reference TRBV15 and TRBJ2-5 gives the whole variable domain DAMVIQNPRYQVTQFGKPVTLSCSQTLNHNVMYWYQQKSSQAPKLLFHYYDKDFNNEADTPDNFQSRRPNTSFCFLDIRSPGLGDTAMYLCATRRRVTVQETQYFGPGTRLLVL.

Comment on this clonotype: A read error may account for a junction end that differs from germline. The chain recombines TRBV7-2 with TRBJ2-7, with D perhaps matching TRBD1 (5 bases). Germline CDR1 is SGHTA and CDR2 is FQGNSA. This CDR3 is built from 12 residues. This CDR3 reads CAISLTEYEQYF. The CDR3 DNA sequence: TGTGCCATCAGCTTGACAGAATACGAGCAGTACTTC.

CDR3 sequence (DNA): TGCAGCGTTGAAGAAGTACAGGGGAACGAGCAGTACTTC. Translated, it gives CSVEEVQGNEQYF. The J gene is TRBJ2-7, the V gene TRBV29-1; 7 bases are shared with TRBD1. From germline, CDR1 is SQVTM and CDR2 ANQGSEA. This CDR3 contains 13 residues. Trimming removed 0 bases from V and 5 bases from J; junction bases left unmatched: 4.

This clonotype was observed once. A much larger clone lies a single base off, so this may be a read error. The chain employs TRBV28 and TRBJ2-7; 14 bases line up with TRBD2. This CDR3 contains 16 residues. CDR1 and CDR2 from the germline V gene are MDHEN and SYDVKM. V lost 11 bases, J lost 0 bases, and 9 bases stayed unmatched. In DNA, the CDR3 is TGTGCCGGCTGGGGACTAGCGGGAGTCTCCTCCTACGAGCAGTACTTC. This codes for CAGWGLAGVSSYEQYF. Full variable domain (remainder filled in from reference TRBV28 and TRBJ2-7): DVKVTQSSRYLVKRTGEKVFLECVQDMDHENMFWYRQDPGLGLRLIYFSYDVKMKEKGDIPEGYSVSREKKERFSLILESASTNQTSMYLCAGWGLAGVSSYEQYFGPGTRLTVT.

This clonotype was counted many times. CDR3: CSAASTRMRLTQYF. CDR3 bases: TGCAGTGCTGCATCGACTAGAATGAGGCTAACGCAGTATTTT. The chain joins TRBV20-1 to TRBJ2-3; a weak D match, TRBD2 (6 bases). The V end lost 5 bases, the J end lost 9 bases, and 21 bases lay between the germline ends. The germline V gene has CDR1 DFQATT and CDR2 SNEGSKA (reference sequence). This CDR3 region has 14 residues.

This clonotype has only a few counts. The chain employs TRBV5-5 and TRBJ1-5; D unresolved. V dropped 4 bases and J dropped 7 bases, with 9 bases sitting between them. The length of the CDR3 is 12 residues. Germline V lookup: CDR1 SGHKS, CDR2 YYEKEE (reference sequence). The CDR3 protein is CASSAQFQPQHF. In DNA, the CDR3 is TGTGCCAGCAGCGCACAATTCCAGCCCCAGCATTTT.

This chain links TRBV5-1 with TRBJ2-1; 10 nucleotides match TRBD1. There are 15 residues in the CDR3. Looked up from germline, CDR1 is SGHRS and CDR2 is YFSETQ. The V gene end was trimmed by 4 bases and the J gene end by 8 bases; junction bases not matched to a gene: 9. The CDR3 bases are TGCGCCAGCAGCCTCCGGGACAGGGGCAAGGATGAGCAGTTCTTC. This codes for CASSLRDRGKDEQFF.

This clonotype was counted ten times or more. V is TRBV10-3 and J is TRBJ2-3, with D unresolved. CDR3 length: 13 residues. Trimming removed 3 bases from V and 2 bases from J, with 6 bases in between. Germline-derived CDR1 and CDR2 are ENHRY and SYGVKD. The CDR3 protein is CAISDGNTDTQYF. The CDR3 bases are TGTGCCATCAGTGATGGGAACACAGATACGCAGTATTTT.

For the CDR3, the DNA is TGTGCCAGCAGTTTGGGTCGTTGGCAGTACTTC. Protein: CASSLGRWQYF. V usage is TRBV28 and J usage is TRBJ2-5; no reliable D call. In germline, CDR1 is MDHEN, CDR2 SYDVKM. V shed 3 bases and J shed 11 bases, with 10 bases lying between them. CDR3 length: 11 residues.

The J gene is TRBJ2-5, the V gene TRBV12-3 or TRBV12-4; D assignment may be TRBD1 or TRBD2 (5 bases each). Trimming shortened V by 7 bases and J by 11 bases, and 20 bases separated the two germline ends. The CDR3 runs 13 residues. CDR3: CASTEGQSNEQYF. The CDR3 DNA sequence: TGTGCCAGCACTGAGGGGCAAAGCAATGAGCAGTACTTC.

J is TRBJ1-1 and V is TRBV29-1; D gene ambiguous. The V gene's germline CDR1 is SQVTM and CDR2 ANQGSEA. V was cut by 3 bases and J by 1 base, with 9 bases left in between. This CDR3 region has 13 residues. As DNA, the CDR3 is TGCAGCGTTGATGATGGAGGGAACACTGAAGCTTTCTTT. Its translation is CSVDDGGNTEAFF.

The chain has TRBV20-1 and TRBJ2-7; 9 bases fit TRBD2. The length of the CDR3 is 14 residues. V was clipped by 5 bases and J by 0 bases; unmatched bases: 5. Looked up from germline, CDR1 is DFQATT and CDR2 is SNEGSKA (reference sequence). The CDR3 here is CSARLSGSSYEQYF. The DNA of the CDR3 is TGCAGTGCTCGACTTAGCGGGAGCTCCTACGAGCAGTACTTC.

This clonotype was observed at least ten times. This chain uses TRBV12-3 or TRBV12-4 with TRBJ2-1, with a possible D match to TRBD1 (5 bases). Trimming pared 8 bases from V and 9 bases from J, leaving 17 bases between. The CDR3 totals 13 residues. CDR3 protein: CASQASRASEQFF. CDR3 nucleotide sequence: TGTGCCAGCCAGGCGTCCAGGGCCAGTGAGCAGTTCTTC.

J is TRBJ2-4 and V is TRBV6-5, with D perhaps TRBD1 (6 bases). The DNA matches TRBJ2-7 better at its end, which makes the J call doubtful. The CDR3 consists of 14 residues. Per the germline V gene, CDR1 is MNHEY and CDR2 is SVGAGI. The CDR3 sequence is CASSRRTASYEQYF. CDR3 DNA sequence: TGTGCCAGCAGTCGAAGGACAGCGTCCTACGAGCAGTACTTC.

The chain combines TRBV7-2 with TRBJ2-4, with D perhaps TRBD2 (6 bases). The J call may be wrong; the DNA end is better matched by TRBJ2-7. This CDR3 spans 15 amino acids. Germline-derived CDR1 and CDR2 are SGHTA and FQGNSA. CDR3 coding DNA: TGTGCCAGCAGCTTAGTAACCGGAGGGTCAGCCGAGCAGTACTTC. Translation: CASSLVTGGSAEQYF.

The chain has TRBV7-2 and TRBJ2-4; 7 bases are shared with TRBD1. From germline, CDR1 is SGHTA and CDR2 FQGNSA. This CDR3 contains 14 residues. The ends lost 5 bases at V and 9 bases at J; junction bases unmatched: 10. The CDR3 DNA reads TGTGCCAGCAGCCCCCTAGTGGGACAGATCATTCAGTACTTC. Amino acid sequence: CASSPLVGQIIQYF.

This clonotype was counted at least ten times. The CDR3 here is CASSLDLAGGDTQYF. CDR3 sequence (DNA): TGTGCCAGCAGTTTGGACCTAGCGGGGGGAGATACGCAGTATTTT. V usage is TRBV12-3 or TRBV12-4 and J usage is TRBJ2-3; TRBD2 matches 11 bases. J gave up 5 bases and V 3 bases, and 4 bases lay outside the gene matches. The CDR3 extends over 15 amino acids.

This sequence joins TRBV20-1 and TRBJ2-1; 11 bases line up with TRBD2. Trimming at V came to 2 bases and at J to 6 bases, leaving 6 bases not matched to a gene. This CDR3 has 15 amino acids. The V gene's germline CDR1 is DFQATT and CDR2 SNEGSKA (reference sequence). The DNA of the CDR3 is TGCAGTGCTAGAAAGGGGACTAGCGGCCGCAATGAGCAGTTCTTC. Amino acid sequence: CSARKGTSGRNEQFF.

To note about this clonotype: This sequence may be a read error, since a much larger clone differs from it by one base. CDR3 DNA: TGTGCCAGCATAGGTGTGCGGAGCACAGATACGCAGTATTTT. Residues: CASIGVRSTDTQYF. The V call is TRBV27, the J call TRBJ2-3; D not resolved. With 7 bases removed from V and 0 bases from J, the gap between germline ends came to 11 bases. The germline gives CDR1 MNHEY, CDR2 SMNVEV (reference sequence). The CDR3 covers 14 residues.

The gene calls are TRBV10-3 and TRBJ1-4; D might be TRBD1 (5 bases). The CDR3 is 17 amino acids. Germline V gene lookup returns CDR1 ENHRY and CDR2 SYGVKD. Trimming took 0 bases from V and 5 from J, leaving 16 bases between them. The DNA for the CDR3 is TGTGCCATCAGTGAGTCGGGCGTTTACAGACAGAATGAAAAACTGTTTTTT. Its translation: CAISESGVYRQNEKLFF.

This clonotype was picked up a small number of times. Given a much more abundant clone one base away, this may be a read error. The chain employs TRBV6-5 and TRBJ2-7; D is ambiguous. The CDR3 is 13 residues long. Germline-derived CDR1 and CDR2 are MNHEY and SVGAGI. The chain's CDR3 is CASSDSMRYEQYF. CDR3 DNA sequence: TGTGCCAGCAGTGACTCGATGCGCTACGAGCAGTACTTC.

A few counts support this clonotype. The chain employs TRBV18 and TRBJ1-2, with a weak D call TRBD1 (5 bases). Deletions cut 6 bases from V and 8 bases from J, with 16 bases between. CDR3 length equals 13 residues. Germline values: CDR1 KGHSH, CDR2 LQKENI. The CDR3 reads CASSPMGVIGYTF. For the CDR3, the DNA is TGTGCCAGCTCCCCCATGGGGGTAATCGGCTACACCTTC.

The genes are TRBV7-9 and TRBJ2-7; TRBD2 matches at 7 bases. This CDR3 region has 17 residues. The V and J ends lost 9 bases and 5 bases, in that order; junction bases with no gene match: 22. In germline, CDR1 is SEHNR, CDR2 FQNEAQ (reference sequence). In nucleotides, the CDR3 is TGTGCCAGTACCCCAGCGGGAAGGGCTGTTGCGTTCCACGAGCAGTACTTC. It is translated as CASTPAGRAVAFHEQYF.

In the case of this clonotype: A much larger clonotype is one base distant, so this may be a read error. The V call is TRBV27, the J call TRBJ2-5; TRBD2 agrees at 12 bases. V shed 5 bases, J shed 11 bases, and the junction held 18 bases outside the gene matches. The CDR3 spans 17 residues. CDR1 MNHEY and CDR2 SMNVEV come from the germline V gene (reference sequence). CDR3 loop: CASSAGLAGLSYNEQYF. CDR3 coding DNA: TGTGCCAGCAGTGCGGGACTAGCGGGCCTTTCCTACAATGAGCAGTACTTC.

The rearrangement joins TRBV20-1 to TRBJ2-2; TRBD2 matches at 12 bases. The CDR3 has 15 amino acids. Trimming cost V 5 bases and J 7 bases; bases outside gene matches: 8. CDR1 DFQATT and CDR2 SNEGSKA come from the germline V gene (reference sequence). The CDR3 protein is CSAEKTSGSDGELFF. Written as DNA, the CDR3 is TGCAGTGCTGAAAAGACTAGCGGGAGCGACGGGGAGCTGTTTTTT.

V is TRBV15 and J is TRBJ1-5, with D hard to call. Germline V gives CDR1 LNHNV, CDR2 YYDKDF (reference sequence). V dropped 8 bases and J dropped 0 bases, with 14 bases sitting between them. The CDR3 runs 15 residues. DNA of the CDR3: TGTGCCACCCAACCCCTTTCTGATAGCAATCAGCCCCAGCATTTT. Translation gives CATQPLSDSNQPQHF.

This chain joins TRBV12-3 or TRBV12-4 and TRBJ2-1; D is uncertain. The V gene lost 3 bases and the J gene lost 5 bases, with 11 bases spanning the gap. The CDR3 sequence is 14 residues long. This CDR3 is CASSFLELNNEQFF. Written as DNA, the CDR3 is TGTGCCAGCAGTTTTCTAGAATTAAACAATGAGCAGTTCTTC.

This clonotype was recorded many times. The chain couples TRBV29-1 to TRBJ2-7, with unresolved D. There are 12 residues in the CDR3. The V end was cut by 8 bases, the J end by 3 bases, with 14 bases between. Germline V CDR1 and CDR2: SQVTM, ANQGSEA. CDR3: CSYSGGSYEQYF. The CDR3 coding sequence is TGCAGCTATTCGGGCGGAAGCTACGAGCAGTACTTC.

The chain links TRBV2 to TRBJ2-3, with a weak D call TRBD2 (5 bases). V was shortened by 10 bases and J by 2 bases, with 16 bases between the two germline ends. From germline, CDR1 is SNHLY and CDR2 FYNNEI. The CDR3 extends over 14 amino acids. The chain's CDR3 is CATGLERFTDTQYF. The CDR3 region has the DNA TGTGCCACCGGGTTGGAGCGGTTCACAGATACGCAGTATTTT.